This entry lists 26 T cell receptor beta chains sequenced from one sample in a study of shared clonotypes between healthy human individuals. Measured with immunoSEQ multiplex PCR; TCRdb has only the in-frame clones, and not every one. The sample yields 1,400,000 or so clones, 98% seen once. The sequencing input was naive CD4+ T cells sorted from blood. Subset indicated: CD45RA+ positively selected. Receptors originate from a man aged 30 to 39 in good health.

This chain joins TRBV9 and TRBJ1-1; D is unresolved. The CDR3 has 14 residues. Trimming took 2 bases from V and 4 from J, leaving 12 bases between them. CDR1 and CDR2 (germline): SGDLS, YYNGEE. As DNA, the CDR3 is TGTGCCAGCAGCGTTGACACTCGGGGCACTGAAGCTTTCTTT. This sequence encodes CASSVDTRGTEAFF.

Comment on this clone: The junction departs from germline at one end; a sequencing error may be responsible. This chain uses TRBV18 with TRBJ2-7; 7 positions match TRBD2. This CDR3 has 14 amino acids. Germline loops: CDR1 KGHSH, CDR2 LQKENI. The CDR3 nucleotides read TGTGCCAGCTCACCAGGAGTGACGGAGCGGGAAAGGTTCTTC. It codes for CASSPGVTERERFF.

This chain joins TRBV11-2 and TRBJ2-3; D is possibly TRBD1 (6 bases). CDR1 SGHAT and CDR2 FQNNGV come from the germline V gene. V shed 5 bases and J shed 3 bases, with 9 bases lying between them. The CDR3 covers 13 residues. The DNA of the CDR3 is TGTGCCAGCAGCCCCGGACAGACAGATACGCAGTATTTT. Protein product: CASSPGQTDTQYF.

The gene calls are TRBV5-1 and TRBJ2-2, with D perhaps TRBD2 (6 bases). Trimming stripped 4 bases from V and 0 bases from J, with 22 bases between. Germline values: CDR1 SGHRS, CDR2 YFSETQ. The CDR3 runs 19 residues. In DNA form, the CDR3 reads TGCGCCAGCAGCCCCCGGGGAGGTTTCCGAGACCCGAACACCGGGGAGCTGTTTTTT. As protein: CASSPRGGFRDPNTGELFF.

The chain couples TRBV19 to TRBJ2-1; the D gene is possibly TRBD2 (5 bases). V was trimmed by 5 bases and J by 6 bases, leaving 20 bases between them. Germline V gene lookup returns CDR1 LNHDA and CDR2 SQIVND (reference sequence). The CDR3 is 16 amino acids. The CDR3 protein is CASSSIGNRIPNEQFF. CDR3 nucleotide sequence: TGTGCCAGTAGTTCTATCGGGAACCGCATCCCCAATGAGCAGTTCTTC.

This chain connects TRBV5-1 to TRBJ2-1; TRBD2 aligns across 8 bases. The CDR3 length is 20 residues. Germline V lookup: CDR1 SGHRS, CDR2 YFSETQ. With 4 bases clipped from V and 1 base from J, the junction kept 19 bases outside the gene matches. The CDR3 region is CASSPVLRGSGSLSYNEQFF. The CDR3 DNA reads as TGCGCCAGCAGCCCCGTATTGAGGGGAAGCGGGAGTTTGTCCTACAATGAGCAGTTCTTC.

The DNA for the CDR3 is TGTGCCAGCAGCGGGACTAGCCGCGCAGATACGCAGTATTTT. Translating gives CASSGTSRADTQYF. V gene TRBV7-6 combines with J gene TRBJ2-3; 9 bases fit TRBD2. Germline CDR1 and CDR2: SGHVS and FNYEAQ. Trimming at V came to 5 bases and at J to 4 bases, leaving 4 bases not matched to a gene. This CDR3 is built from 14 residues.

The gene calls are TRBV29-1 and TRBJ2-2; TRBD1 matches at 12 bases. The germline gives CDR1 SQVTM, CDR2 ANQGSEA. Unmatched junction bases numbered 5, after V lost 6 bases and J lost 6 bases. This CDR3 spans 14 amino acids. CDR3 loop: CSVGGDRGPGELFF. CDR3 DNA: TGCAGCGTGGGTGGGGACAGGGGGCCCGGGGAGCTGTTTTTT.

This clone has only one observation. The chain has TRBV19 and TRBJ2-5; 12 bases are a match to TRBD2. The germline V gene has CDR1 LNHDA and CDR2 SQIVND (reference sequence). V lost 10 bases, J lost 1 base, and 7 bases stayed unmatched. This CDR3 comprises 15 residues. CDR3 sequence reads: CAKPGTSGCQETQYF. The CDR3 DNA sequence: TGTGCCAAACCAGGGACTAGCGGGTGCCAAGAGACCCAGTACTTC.

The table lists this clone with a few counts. Here the CDR3 DNA reads TGTGCCAGTAGGCCTCCGAATCAGCCCCAGCATTTT. Its translation: CASRPPNQPQHF. V usage is TRBV19 and J usage is TRBJ1-5; no clear D gene. CDR1 LNHDA and CDR2 SQIVND come from the germline V gene (reference sequence). The germline V and J ends were trimmed by 6 bases and 4 bases, with 7 bases remaining between them. This CDR3 has 12 residues.

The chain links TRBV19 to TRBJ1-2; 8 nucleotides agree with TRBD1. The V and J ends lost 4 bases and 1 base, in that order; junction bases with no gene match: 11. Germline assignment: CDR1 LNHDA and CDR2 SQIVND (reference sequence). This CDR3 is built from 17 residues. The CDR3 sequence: CASSNPGQVLNNYGYTF. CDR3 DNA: TGTGCCAGTAGTAATCCGGGACAGGTCTTGAATAACTATGGCTACACCTTC. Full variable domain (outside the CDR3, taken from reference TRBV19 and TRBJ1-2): DGGITQSPKYLFRKEGQNVTLSCEQNLNHDAMYWYRQDPGQGLRLIYYSQIVNDFQKGDIAEGYSVSREKKESFPLTVTSAQKNPTAFYLCASSNPGQVLNNYGYTFGSGTRLTVV.

CDR3 sequence (DNA): TGCGCCAGCAGCTCGGGTACCTTGAACAATGAGCAGTTCTTC. This translates into CASSSGTLNNEQFF. This sequence joins TRBV5-1 and TRBJ2-1; unclear D gene. CDR1 SGHRS and CDR2 YFSETQ come from the germline V gene. V dropped 3 bases and J dropped 5 bases, with 12 bases sitting between them. The CDR3 runs 14 residues.

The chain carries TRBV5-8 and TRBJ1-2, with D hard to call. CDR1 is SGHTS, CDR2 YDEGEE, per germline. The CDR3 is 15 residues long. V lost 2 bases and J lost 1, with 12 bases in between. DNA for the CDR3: TGTGCCAGCAGCTTACCCCCACCTGGTAACTATGGCTACACCTTC. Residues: CASSLPPPGNYGYTF.

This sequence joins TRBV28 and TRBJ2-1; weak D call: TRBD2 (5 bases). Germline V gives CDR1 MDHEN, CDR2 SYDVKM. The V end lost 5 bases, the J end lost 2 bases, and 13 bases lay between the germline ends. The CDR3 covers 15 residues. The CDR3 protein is CASSTTSVPYNEQFF. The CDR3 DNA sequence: TGTGCCAGCAGTACCACTAGTGTTCCCTACAATGAGCAGTTCTTC.

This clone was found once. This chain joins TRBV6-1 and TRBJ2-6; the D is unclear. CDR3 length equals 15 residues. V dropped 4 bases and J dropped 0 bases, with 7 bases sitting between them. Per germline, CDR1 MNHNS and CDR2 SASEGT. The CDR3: CASSGGDSGANVLTF. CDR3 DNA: TGTGCCAGCAGTGGAGGCGACTCTGGGGCCAACGTCCTGACTTTC.

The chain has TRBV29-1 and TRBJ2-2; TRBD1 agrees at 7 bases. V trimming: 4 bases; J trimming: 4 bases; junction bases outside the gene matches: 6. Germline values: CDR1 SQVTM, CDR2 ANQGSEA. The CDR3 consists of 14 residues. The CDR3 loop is CSVAGQDFTGELFF. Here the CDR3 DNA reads TGCAGCGTTGCCGGACAGGACTTCACCGGGGAGCTGTTTTTT.

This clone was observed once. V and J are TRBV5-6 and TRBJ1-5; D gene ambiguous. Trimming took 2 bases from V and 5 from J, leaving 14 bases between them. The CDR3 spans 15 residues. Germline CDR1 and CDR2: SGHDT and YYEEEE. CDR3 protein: CASSLRQGPYQPQHF. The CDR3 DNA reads TGTGCCAGCAGCTTAAGGCAAGGGCCCTATCAGCCCCAGCATTTT.

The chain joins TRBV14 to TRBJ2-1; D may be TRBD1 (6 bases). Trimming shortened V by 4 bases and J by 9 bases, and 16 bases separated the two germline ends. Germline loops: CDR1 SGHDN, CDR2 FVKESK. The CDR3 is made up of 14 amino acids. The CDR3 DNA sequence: TGTGCCAGCAGCCCCCAGGGGTTTGGCAGTGAGCAGTTCTTC. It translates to CASSPQGFGSEQFF. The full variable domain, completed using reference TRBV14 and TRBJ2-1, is EAGVTQFPSHSVIEKGQTVTLRCDPISGHDNLYWYRRVMGKEIKFLLHFVKESKQDESGMPNNRFLAERTGGTYSTLKVQPAELEDSGVYFCASSPQGFGSEQFFGPGTRLTVL.

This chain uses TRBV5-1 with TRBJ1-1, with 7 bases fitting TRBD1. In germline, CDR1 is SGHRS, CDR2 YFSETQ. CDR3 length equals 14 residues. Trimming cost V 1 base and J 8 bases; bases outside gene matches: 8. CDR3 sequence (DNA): TGCGCCAGCAGCTTGCAACATGGGACAGCAGAAGCTTTCTTT. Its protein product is CASSLQHGTAEAFF.

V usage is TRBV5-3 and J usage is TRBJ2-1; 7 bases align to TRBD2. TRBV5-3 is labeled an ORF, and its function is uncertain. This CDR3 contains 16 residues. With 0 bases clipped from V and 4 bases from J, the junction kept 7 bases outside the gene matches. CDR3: CARSLGVEGLYNEQFF. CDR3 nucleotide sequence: TGTGCCAGAAGCTTGGGGGTCGAGGGACTATACAATGAGCAGTTCTTC.

The CDR3 DNA sequence: TGTGCCAGCAGCTCCACCGGAAGGGGCACAGATACGCAGTATTTT. It specifies CASSSTGRGTDTQYF. V and J are TRBV28 and TRBJ2-3; D uncertain. Trimming took 6 bases from V and 1 from J, leaving 14 bases between them. The CDR3 totals 15 residues. Germline assignment: CDR1 MDHEN and CDR2 SYDVKM.

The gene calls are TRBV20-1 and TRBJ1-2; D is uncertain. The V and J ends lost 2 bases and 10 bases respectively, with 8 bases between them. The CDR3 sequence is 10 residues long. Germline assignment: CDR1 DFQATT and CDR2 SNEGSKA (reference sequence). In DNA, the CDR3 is TGCAGTGCTAGAAAGGAACCCTACACCTTC. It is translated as CSARKEPYTF.

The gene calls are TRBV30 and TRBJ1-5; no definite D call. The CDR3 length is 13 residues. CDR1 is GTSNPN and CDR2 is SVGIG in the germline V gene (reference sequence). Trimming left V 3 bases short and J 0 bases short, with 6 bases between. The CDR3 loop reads CAWSLISNQPQHF. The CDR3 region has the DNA TGTGCCTGGAGCCTCATTAGCAATCAGCCCCAGCATTTT.

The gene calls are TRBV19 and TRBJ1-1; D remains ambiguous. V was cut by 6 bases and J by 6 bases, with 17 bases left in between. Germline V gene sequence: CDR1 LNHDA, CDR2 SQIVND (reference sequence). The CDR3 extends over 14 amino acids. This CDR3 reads CASSPGPGTSEAFF. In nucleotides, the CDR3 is TGTGCCAGTAGCCCGGGCCCAGGCACGTCTGAAGCTTTCTTT.

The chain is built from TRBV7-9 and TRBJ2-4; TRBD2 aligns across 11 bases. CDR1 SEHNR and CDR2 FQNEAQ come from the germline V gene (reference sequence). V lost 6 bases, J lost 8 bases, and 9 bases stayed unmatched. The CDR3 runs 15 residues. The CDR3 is CASSTLAGGPDIQYF. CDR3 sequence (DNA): TGTGCCAGCAGTACATTAGCGGGAGGGCCCGACATTCAGTACTTC.

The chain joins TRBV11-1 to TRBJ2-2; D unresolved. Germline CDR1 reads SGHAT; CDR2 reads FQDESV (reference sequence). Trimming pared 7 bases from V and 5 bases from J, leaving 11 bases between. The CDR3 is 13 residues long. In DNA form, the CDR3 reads TGTGCCAGCACCGGTCGACGGACCGGGGAGCTGTTTTTT. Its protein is CASTGRRTGELFF. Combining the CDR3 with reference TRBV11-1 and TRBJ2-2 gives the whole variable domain EAEVAQSPRYKITEKSQAVAFWCDPISGHATLYWYRQILGQGPELLVQFQDESVVDDSQLPKDRFSAERLKGVDSTLKIQPAELGDSAMYLCASTGRRTGELFFGEGSRLTVL.